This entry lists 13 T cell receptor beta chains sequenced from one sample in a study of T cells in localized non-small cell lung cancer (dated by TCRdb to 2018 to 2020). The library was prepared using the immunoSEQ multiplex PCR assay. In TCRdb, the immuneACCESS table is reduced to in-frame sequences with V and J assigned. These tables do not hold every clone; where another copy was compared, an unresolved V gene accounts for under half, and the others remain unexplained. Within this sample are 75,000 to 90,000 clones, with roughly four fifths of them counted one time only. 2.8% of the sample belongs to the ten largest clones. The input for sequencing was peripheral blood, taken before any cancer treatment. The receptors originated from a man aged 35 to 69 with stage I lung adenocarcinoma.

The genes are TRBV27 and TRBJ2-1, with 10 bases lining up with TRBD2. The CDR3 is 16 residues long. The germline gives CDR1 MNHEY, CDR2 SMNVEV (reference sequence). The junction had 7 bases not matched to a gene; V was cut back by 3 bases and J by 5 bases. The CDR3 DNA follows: TGTGCCAGCAGTTTCCTAACTAGCGGGACGGACAATGAGCAGTTCTTC. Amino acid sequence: CASSFLTSGTDNEQFF.

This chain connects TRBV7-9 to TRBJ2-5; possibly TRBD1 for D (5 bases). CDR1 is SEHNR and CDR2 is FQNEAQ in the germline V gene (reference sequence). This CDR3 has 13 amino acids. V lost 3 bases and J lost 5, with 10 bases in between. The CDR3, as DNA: TGTGCCAGCAGCTTGGCCCACAGGGAGACCCAGTACTTC. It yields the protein CASSLAHRETQYF.

The CDR3 is CASSLFSGGRGQPQHF. CDR3 coding DNA: TGTGCCAGCAGCTTGTTCTCAGGGGGACGTGGCCAGCCCCAGCATTTT. V is TRBV5-6 and J is TRBJ1-5, with TRBD1 identical over 7 bases. The CDR3 runs to 16 residues. V lost 1 base to trimming and J lost 7 bases; unmatched junction nucleotides: 11. Per germline, CDR1 SGHDT and CDR2 YYEEEE.

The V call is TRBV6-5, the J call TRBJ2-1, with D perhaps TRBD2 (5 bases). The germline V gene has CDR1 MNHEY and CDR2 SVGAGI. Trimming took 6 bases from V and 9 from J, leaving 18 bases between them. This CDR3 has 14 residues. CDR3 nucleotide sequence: TGTGCCAGCAGGATGCGCTTCGGAGAGGGTGAGCAGTTCTTC. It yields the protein CASRMRFGEGEQFF.

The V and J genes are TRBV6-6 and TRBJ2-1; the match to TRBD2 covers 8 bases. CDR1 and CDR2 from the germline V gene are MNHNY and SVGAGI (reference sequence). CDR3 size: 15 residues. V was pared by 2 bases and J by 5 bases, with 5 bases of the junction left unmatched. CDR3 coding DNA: TGTGCCAGCAGTTACGAGCGGGGGAACAACAATGAGCAGTTCTTC. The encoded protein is CASSYERGNNNEQFF.

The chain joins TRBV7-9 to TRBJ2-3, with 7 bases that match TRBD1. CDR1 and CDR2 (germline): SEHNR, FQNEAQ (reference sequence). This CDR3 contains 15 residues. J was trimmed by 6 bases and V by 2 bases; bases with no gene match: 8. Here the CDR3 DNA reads TGTGCCAGCAGCTTACTTACACCCAGGGGGGATACGCAGTATTTT. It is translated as CASSLLTPRGDTQYF.

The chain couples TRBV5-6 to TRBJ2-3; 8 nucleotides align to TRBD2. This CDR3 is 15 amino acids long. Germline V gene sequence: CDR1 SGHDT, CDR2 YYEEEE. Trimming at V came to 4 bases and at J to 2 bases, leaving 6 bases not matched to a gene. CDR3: CASSPSGGYTDTQYF. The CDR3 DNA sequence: TGTGCCAGCAGCCCGAGCGGGGGCTACACAGATACGCAGTATTTT.

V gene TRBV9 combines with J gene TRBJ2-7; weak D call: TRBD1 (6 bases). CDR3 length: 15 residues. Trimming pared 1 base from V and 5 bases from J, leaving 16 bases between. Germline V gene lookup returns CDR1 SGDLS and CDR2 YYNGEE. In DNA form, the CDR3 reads TGTGCCAGCAGCGTATTAGAGGGGGTGCTAGACGAGCAGTACTTC. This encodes CASSVLEGVLDEQYF.

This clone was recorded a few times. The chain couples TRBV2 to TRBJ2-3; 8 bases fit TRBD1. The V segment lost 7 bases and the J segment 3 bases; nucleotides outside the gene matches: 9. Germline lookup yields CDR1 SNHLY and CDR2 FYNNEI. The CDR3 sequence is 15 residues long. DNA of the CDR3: TGTGCCAGCAAGGGACAGGCGGTTAAAACAGATACGCAGTATTTT. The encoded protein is CASKGQAVKTDTQYF.

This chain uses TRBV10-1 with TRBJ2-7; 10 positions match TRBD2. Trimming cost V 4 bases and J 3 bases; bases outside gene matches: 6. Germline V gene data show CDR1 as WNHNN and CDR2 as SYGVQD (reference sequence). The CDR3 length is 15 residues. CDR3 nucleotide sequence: TGCGCCAGCAGTGTTGGGCTAGCGGGAGTCTACGAGCAGTACTTC. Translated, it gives CASSVGLAGVYEQYF.

The CDR3 DNA reads TGCGCCAGCAGCGTAAACCTCGTAATGGGTCCCTCTGGGGCCAACGTCCTGACTTTC. This sequence encodes CASSVNLVMGPSGANVLTF. The rearrangement joins TRBV5-1 to TRBJ2-6, with no clear D. Germline lookup yields CDR1 SGHRS and CDR2 YFSETQ. CDR3 length: 19 amino acids. V was cut by 4 bases and J by 0 bases, with 20 bases left in between.

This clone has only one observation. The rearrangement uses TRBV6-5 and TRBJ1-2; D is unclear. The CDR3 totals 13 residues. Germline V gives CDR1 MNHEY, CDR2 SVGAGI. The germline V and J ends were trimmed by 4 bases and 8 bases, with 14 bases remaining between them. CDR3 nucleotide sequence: TGTGCCAGCAGTTTTGAGGGATTAAGAGGCTACACCTTC. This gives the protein CASSFEGLRGYTF.

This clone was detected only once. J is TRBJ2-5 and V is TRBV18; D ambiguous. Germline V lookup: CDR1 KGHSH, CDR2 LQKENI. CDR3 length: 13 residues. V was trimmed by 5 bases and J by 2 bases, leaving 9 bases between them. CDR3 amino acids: CASSSRTQETQYF. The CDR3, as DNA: TGTGCCAGCTCATCACGAACACAAGAGACCCAGTACTTC.